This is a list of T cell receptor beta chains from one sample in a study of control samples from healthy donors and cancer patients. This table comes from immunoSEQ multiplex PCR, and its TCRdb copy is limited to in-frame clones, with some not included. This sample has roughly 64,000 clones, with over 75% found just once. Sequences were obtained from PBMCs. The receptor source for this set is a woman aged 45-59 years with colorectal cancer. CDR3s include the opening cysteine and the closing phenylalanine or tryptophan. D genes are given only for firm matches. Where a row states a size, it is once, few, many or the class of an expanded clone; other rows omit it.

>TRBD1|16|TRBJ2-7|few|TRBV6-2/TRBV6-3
TGTGCCAGCAGTTACTCGGGTACAGGGGACCTATACGAGCAGTACTTC
CASSYSGTGDLYEQYF
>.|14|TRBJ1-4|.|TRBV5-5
TGTGCCAGCAGCTTGGAAGGGGAGGATGAAAAACTGTTTTTT
CASSLEGEDEKLFF
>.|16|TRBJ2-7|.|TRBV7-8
TGTGCCAGCAGCTTCGTTTTGGCAGGGGGAGGCTACGAGCAGTACTTC
CASSFVLAGGGYEQYF
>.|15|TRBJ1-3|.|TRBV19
TGTGCCAGTAGTGCCAACAGGGCTAGTGGAAACACCATATATTTT
CASSANRASGNTIYF
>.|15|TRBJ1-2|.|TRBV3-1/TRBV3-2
TGTGCCAGCAGCCAGGGGCAGATAATTAACTATGGCTACACCTTC
CASSQGQIINYGYTF
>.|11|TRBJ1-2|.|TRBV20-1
TGCAGTGCTCAGCACGGCGCTGGCTACACCTTC
CSAQHGAGYTF
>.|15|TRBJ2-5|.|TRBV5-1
TGCGCCAGCAGCTTGGTTGTTTTGGAAAAAGAAACCCAGTACTTC
CASSLVVLEKETQYF
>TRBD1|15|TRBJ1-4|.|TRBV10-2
TGCGCCAGCAGTGATCAAGGACAGGGTGGTGAAAAACTGTTTTTT
CASSDQGQGGEKLFF
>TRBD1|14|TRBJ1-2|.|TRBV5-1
TGCGCCAGCAGCATGCAACAGGGGGTTCGTGGCTACACCTTC
CASSMQQGVRGYTF
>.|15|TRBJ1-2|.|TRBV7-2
TGTGCCAGCAGCTTAGTGGGGACAACTCCCCGGGACTACACCTTC
CASSLVGTTPRDYTF
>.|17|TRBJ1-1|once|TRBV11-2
TGTGCCAGCAGCTTAAGTGGTAGAGGGGCCAAGAACACTGAAGCTTTCTTT
CASSLSGRGAKNTEAFF
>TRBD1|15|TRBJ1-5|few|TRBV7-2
TGTGCCAGCAGCTTAGGGGGACAGGGCCATCAGCCCCAGCATTTT
CASSLGGQGHQPQHF
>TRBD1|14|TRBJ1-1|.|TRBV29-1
TGCAGCGTTGCTGGGGACAGGACTAACACTGAAGCTTTCTTT
CSVAGDRTNTEAFF
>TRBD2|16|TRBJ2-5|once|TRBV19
TGTGCCAGTAGTCCCGGACTAGCGGGAGCCCAAGATACCCAGTACTTC
CASSPGLAGAQDTQYF
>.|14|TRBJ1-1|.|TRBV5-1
TGCGCCAGCAGCTTGGTTTCCCCGAACACTGAAGCTTTCTTT
CASSLVSPNTEAFF
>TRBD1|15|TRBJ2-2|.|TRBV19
TGTGCCACTAACGTGGGACAGGGTGACACCGGGGAGCTGTTTTTT
CATNVGQGDTGELFF
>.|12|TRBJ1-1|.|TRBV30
TGTGCCTGGACGGCAGGGGTCACTGAAGCTTTCTTT
CAWTAGVTEAFF
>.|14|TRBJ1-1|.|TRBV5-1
TGCGCCAGCAGCTTGGATACAGGGATGGCTGAAGCTTTCTTT
CASSLDTGMAEAFF
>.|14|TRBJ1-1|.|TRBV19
TGTGCCACGCGCCGGGGAAGAGTGTACACTGAAGCTTTCTTT
CATRRGRVYTEAFF
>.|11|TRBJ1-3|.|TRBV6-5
TGTGCCAGCGCAAAGGGCCACACCATATATTTT
CASAKGHTIYF
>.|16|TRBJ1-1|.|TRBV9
TGTGCCAGCAGCGCCGAGGACACACCGATGAACACTGAAGCTTTCTTT
CASSAEDTPMNTEAFF
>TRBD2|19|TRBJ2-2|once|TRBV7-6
TGTGCCAGCAGCTTCGACCCGGGACTAGCGGGTTTGAGCGCCGGGGAGCTGTTTTTT
CASSFDPGLAGLSAGELFF
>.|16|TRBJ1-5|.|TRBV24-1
TGTGCCACCAGTGACGCCGGGACGGGGAAGGGTCAGCCCCAGCATTTT
CATSDAGTGKGQPQHF
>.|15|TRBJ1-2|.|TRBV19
TGTGCCAGTAGTCCGTTGGGGGGAGCTAACTATGGCTACACCTTC
CASSPLGGANYGYTF
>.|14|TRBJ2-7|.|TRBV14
TGTGCCAGCAGCCGGGGGATCGGAGCCTACGAGCAGTACTTC
CASSRGIGAYEQYF
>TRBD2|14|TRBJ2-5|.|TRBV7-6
TGTGCCAGCTCGCGGGGGATAGACGTAGAGACCCAGTACTTC
CASSRGIDVETQYF
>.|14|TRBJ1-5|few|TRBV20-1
TGCAGTGCTAGTGCGGGCTGGAGCAATCAGCCCCAGCATTTT
CSASAGWSNQPQHF
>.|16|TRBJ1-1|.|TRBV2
TGTGCCAGCAGTGATGATCCAGGAGGGGGTGAAACTGAAGCTTTCTTT
CASSDDPGGGETEAFF
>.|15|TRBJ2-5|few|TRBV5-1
TGCGCCAGCAGCTCCTCCTACGCGTCCCAAGAGACCCAGTACTTC
CASSSSYASQETQYF
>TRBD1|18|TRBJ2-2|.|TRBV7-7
TGTGCCAGCAGCTCGTGGGACAGGGTGACCCAGACCGCCGGGGAGCTGTTTTTT
CASSSWDRVTQTAGELFF
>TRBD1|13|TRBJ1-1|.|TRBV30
TGTGCCTGGAGCGGGGACAGGGAGACTGAAGCTTTCTTT
CAWSGDRETEAFF
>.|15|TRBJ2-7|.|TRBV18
TGTGCCAGCTCAGGTCAACAGGGAAATTCCTACGAGCAGTACTTC
CASSGQQGNSYEQYF
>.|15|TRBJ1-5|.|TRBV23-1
TGCGCCAGCAGTCACCCCCCGGGGCTTTGTCAGCCCCAGCATTTT
CASSHPPGLCQPQHF
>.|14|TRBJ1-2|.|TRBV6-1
TGTGCCAGCAGTGAACAGGGGTCCTACTATGGCTACACCTTC
CASSEQGSYYGYTF
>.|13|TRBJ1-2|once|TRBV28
TGTGCCAGCAGAACAGGTCCTCGAGGAGGCTACACCTTC
CASRTGPRGGYTF
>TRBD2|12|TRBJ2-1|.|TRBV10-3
TGTGCCATCAGCAGCGGGGGGGGTGAGCAGTTCTTC
CAISSGGGEQFF
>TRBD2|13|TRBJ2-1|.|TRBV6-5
TGTGCCTCAAAGGGGACTAGCGGGAATGAGCAGTTCTTC
CASKGTSGNEQFF
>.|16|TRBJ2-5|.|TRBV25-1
TGTGCCAGCAGTGGGGCCGACACAGGGCGGCAAGAGACCCAGTACTTC
CASSGADTGRQETQYF
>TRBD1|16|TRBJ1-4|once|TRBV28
TGTGCCAGCAGTCCGACGGGAACAGGGGTGGAGGAAAAACTGTTTTTT
CASSPTGTGVEEKLFF
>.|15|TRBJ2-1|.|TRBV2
TGTGCCAGCAGTGATCCCCGGGACAAGGACAATGAGCAGTTCTTC
CASSDPRDKDNEQFF
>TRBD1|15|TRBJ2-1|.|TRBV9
TGTGCCAGCAGCGCAACCGGGACAGGGTTCGATGAGCAGTTCTTC
CASSATGTGFDEQFF
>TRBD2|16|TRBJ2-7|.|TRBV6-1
TGTGCCAGCAGTGAAATTCACGCGGGAGGACCTACGAGGGAGTACTTC
CASSEIHAGGPTREYF
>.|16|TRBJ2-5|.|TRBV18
TGTGCCAGCTCACCTTCCGGGCCCAAAGGGACAGAGACCCAGTACTTC
CASSPSGPKGTETQYF
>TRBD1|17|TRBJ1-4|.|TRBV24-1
TGTGCCACCAGTGCCGGGAGACAGGGTTCAACTAATGAAAAACTGTTTTTT
CATSAGRQGSTNEKLFF
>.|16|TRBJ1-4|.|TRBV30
TGTGCCTGGAGTGGAGGACGGGGGTCCACTAATGAAAAACTGTTTTTT
CAWSGGRGSTNEKLFF
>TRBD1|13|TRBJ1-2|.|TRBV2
TGTGCCAGCAGTGGGACAGGGCGGAGTGGCTACACCTTC
CASSGTGRSGYTF